These 27 T cell receptor beta chains were sequenced from one sample in a study of blood T cell repertoires in COVID-19. Method: immunoSEQ multiplex PCR; TCRdb's copy keeps in-frame clones and lacks some. The sample carries roughly 230,000 clones, about 87% recorded once. Sequencing was carried out using peripheral blood. These receptors were obtained from a man between 65 and 85 years old with acute or convalescent COVID-19.

The rearrangement joins TRBV5-1 to TRBJ1-1, with TRBD1 matching over 9 bases. Per germline, CDR1 SGHRS and CDR2 YFSETQ. The CDR3 sequence is 15 residues long. The V gene end was trimmed by 4 bases and the J gene end by 1 base; junction bases not matched to a gene: 5. The CDR3 is CASSQQGAGNTEAFF. The CDR3 DNA reads as TGCGCCAGCAGCCAACAGGGGGCGGGGAACACTGAAGCTTTCTTT.

V and J are TRBV6-5 and TRBJ2-1; TRBD2 might be the D (5 bases). Germline V gene sequence: CDR1 MNHEY, CDR2 SVGAGI. Trimming pared 2 bases from V and 9 bases from J, leaving 17 bases between. The length of the CDR3 is 15 residues. CDR3 amino acids: CASSYGLRVVSEQFF. CDR3 sequence (DNA): TGTGCCAGCAGTTACGGGTTGCGGGTTGTCAGTGAGCAGTTCTTC.

The chain joins TRBV19 to TRBJ1-2; the D gene is possibly TRBD1 (5 bases). From germline, CDR1 is LNHDA and CDR2 SQIVND (reference sequence). The CDR3 sequence is 12 residues long. V lost 3 bases to trimming and J lost 9 bases, with 11 bases between them. CDR3 in DNA: TGTGCCAGTAGTATCTATAAGGACAGCTACACCTTC. Amino acid sequence: CASSIYKDSYTF. The full variable domain, rest sourced from reference TRBV19 and TRBJ1-2, is DGGITQSPKYLFRKEGQNVTLSCEQNLNHDAMYWYRQDPGQGLRLIYYSQIVNDFQKGDIAEGYSVSREKKESFPLTVTSAQKNPTAFYLCASSIYKDSYTFGSGTRLTVV.

This clone has only one observation. The chain joins TRBV2 to TRBJ1-5; weak D call: TRBD1 (5 bases). From germline, CDR1 is SNHLY and CDR2 FYNNEI. The CDR3 has 14 residues. V lost 6 bases and J 0 bases, leaving 9 bases between the germline ends. This chain's CDR3 is CASREDISNQPQHF. Written as DNA, the CDR3 is TGTGCCAGCAGAGAGGACATTAGCAATCAGCCCCAGCATTTT.

The V call is TRBV7-9, the J call TRBJ1-5, with D perhaps TRBD1 (5 bases). Trimming took 6 bases from V and 3 from J, leaving 15 bases between them. CDR1 is SEHNR, CDR2 FQNEAQ, per germline (reference sequence). The CDR3 is made up of 15 amino acids. In DNA, the CDR3 is TGTGCCAGCAGTCAGGGAGGGGAACCCAATCAGCCCCAGCATTTT. It codes for CASSQGGEPNQPQHF.

This clone was detected a few times. The chain has TRBV30 and TRBJ2-7; the D gene is possibly TRBD2 (6 bases). The CDR3 runs to 16 residues. Germline lookup yields CDR1 GTSNPN and CDR2 SVGIG (reference sequence). The ends were cut back, 0 bases at V and 1 base at J, with 16 bases in the middle. The CDR3 reads CAWSVYKAGRSYEQYF. CDR3 DNA: TGTGCCTGGAGTGTCTATAAGGCGGGACGATCCTACGAGCAGTACTTC.

This clone has just one count. The chain carries TRBV5-4 and TRBJ2-3; 15 positions agree with TRBD2. J gave up 6 bases and V 0 bases, and 5 bases lay outside the gene matches. CDR3 length: 17 residues. CDR1 and CDR2 from the germline V gene are SGHNT and YYREEE (reference sequence). Here the CDR3 reads CASSLGTGTSGRDTQYF. In nucleotides, the CDR3 is TGTGCCAGCAGCTTGGGGACCGGGACTAGCGGGAGGGATACGCAGTATTTT.

This chain connects TRBV5-1 to TRBJ1-3, with D unclear. Looked up from germline, CDR1 is SGHRS and CDR2 is YFSETQ. V lost 0 bases and J lost 0, with 7 bases in between. CDR3 length: 15 amino acids. The CDR3 DNA reads as TGCGCCAGCAGCTTGGCTGCGGTCTCTGGAAACACCATATATTTT. Translating gives CASSLAAVSGNTIYF.

The rearrangement links TRBV29-1 to TRBJ1-5; TRBD1 is a possible D gene (6 bases). This CDR3 has 13 amino acids. CDR1 and CDR2 from the germline V gene are SQVTM and ANQGSEA. V dropped 6 bases and J dropped 4 bases, with 13 bases sitting between them. The CDR3 nucleotides are TGCAGCGTATCGGGACATCCTAATCAGCCCCAGCATTTT. Protein product: CSVSGHPNQPQHF.

The V and J genes are TRBV10-3 and TRBJ1-1; 8 nucleotides line up with TRBD1. CDR1 and CDR2 (germline): ENHRY, SYGVKD. With V trimmed by 6 bases and J by 7 bases, 10 bases remained unmatched. The CDR3 spans 14 residues. CDR3 in amino acids: CAISDRTGPLEAFF. The CDR3 nucleotides read TGTGCCATCAGCGATCGGACAGGGCCCCTTGAAGCTTTCTTT.

The chain carries TRBV20-1 and TRBJ1-5; 7 bases align to TRBD1. The germline CDR1 and CDR2 sequences are DFQATT and SNEGSKA (reference sequence). CDR3 size: 14 residues. V was clipped by 3 bases and J by 3 bases; unmatched bases: 5. The CDR3 spells CSASRGTVNQPQHF. In DNA form, the CDR3 reads TGCAGTGCTAGTCGGGGGACAGTCAATCAGCCCCAGCATTTT.

The rearrangement uses TRBV6-5 and TRBJ2-7, with 7 bases identical to TRBD1. CDR3 size: 15 residues. CDR1 is MNHEY, CDR2 SVGAGI, per germline. With 6 bases clipped from V and 7 bases from J, the junction kept 15 bases outside the gene matches. The CDR3 nucleotides are TGTGCCAGCAGCCGTACTCGACAGGGTCCGGGGGAGCAGTACTTC. Its translation is CASSRTRQGPGEQYF.

The J gene is TRBJ2-7, the V gene TRBV5-1, with TRBD2 identical over 9 bases. The V gene end was trimmed by 2 bases and the J gene end by 3 bases; junction bases not matched to a gene: 3. CDR1 is SGHRS, CDR2 YFSETQ, per germline. The CDR3 loop spans 14 amino acids. The CDR3: CASSLGTSNYEQYF. CDR3 nucleotides: TGCGCCAGCAGCTTAGGGACTAGCAACTACGAGCAGTACTTC.

CDR3 sequence reads: CASSRDNQERSQYF. The CDR3 nucleotides are TGTGCCAGCAGTCGGGACAACCAGGAGCGATCGCAGTATTTT. The genes are TRBV7-3 and TRBJ2-3; maybe TRBD1 (6 bases). Trimming removed 6 bases at V and 10 bases at J, with 20 bases between. The germline gives CDR1 SGHTA, CDR2 FQGTGA. The CDR3 is 14 amino acids.

The chain links TRBV27 to TRBJ2-1, with 9 nucleotides matching TRBD1. V lost 4 bases, J lost 10 bases, and 14 bases stayed unmatched. This CDR3 spans 16 amino acids. Germline CDR1 is MNHEY and CDR2 is SMNVEV (reference sequence). This chain's CDR3 is CASSYLRTGENQEQFF. CDR3 sequence (DNA): TGTGCCAGCAGTTATCTGAGGACAGGGGAGAATCAGGAGCAGTTCTTC.

The rearrangement links TRBV3-1 (or the pseudogene TRBV3-2) to TRBJ2-7; D perhaps matches TRBD2 (5 bases). There are 13 residues in the CDR3. The germline gives CDR1 LGHDT, CDR2 YNNKEL (reference sequence). The ends were cut back, 3 bases at V and 7 bases at J, with 13 bases in the middle. The CDR3 protein is CASSQKASGEQYF. CDR3 nucleotides: TGTGCCAGCAGCCAGAAGGCCTCGGGGGAGCAGTACTTC.

The rearrangement joins TRBV12-5 to TRBJ2-2; D remains unclear. Germline V CDR1 and CDR2: LGHNT, FRNRAP. The CDR3 length is 13 residues. The germline V and J ends were trimmed by 2 bases and 6 bases, with 7 bases remaining between them. CDR3 coding DNA: TGTGCTAGTGGTTTGCGGAGCCCCGGGGAGCTGTTTTTT. It encodes CASGLRSPGELFF. Combining the CDR3 with reference TRBV12-5 and TRBJ2-2 gives the whole variable domain DARVTQTPRHKVTEMGQEVTMRCQPILGHNTVFWYRQTMMQGLELLAYFRNRAPLDDSGMPKDRFSAEMPDATLATLKIQPSEPRDSAVYFCASGLRSPGELFFGEGSRLTVL.

In DNA form, the CDR3 reads TGTGCCATCACCGGCGGGTTCAATCAGCCCCAGCATTTT. Translation gives CAITGGFNQPQHF. The chain joins TRBV6-6 to TRBJ1-5; D unclear. The CDR3 has 13 residues. The germline V gene has CDR1 MNHNY and CDR2 SVGAGI (reference sequence). Trimming stripped 10 bases from V and 3 bases from J, with 13 bases between.

J is TRBJ2-3 and V is TRBV19; D might be TRBD2 (6 bases). CDR1 is LNHDA, CDR2 SQIVND, per germline (reference sequence). Deletions cut 6 bases from V and 2 bases from J, with 15 bases between. CDR3 length: 15 residues. As DNA, the CDR3 is TGTGCCAGTAGGTCGTGGGAGGAAAACACAGATACGCAGTATTTT. Protein product: CASRSWEENTDTQYF.

This chain's CDR3 is CASSFGGQGNTEAFF. For the CDR3, the DNA is TGTGCCAGCAGTTTCGGGGGTCAGGGGAACACTGAAGCTTTCTTT. The J gene is TRBJ1-1, the V gene TRBV27; weak D call: TRBD1 (5 bases). Germline V lookup: CDR1 MNHEY, CDR2 SMNVEV (reference sequence). V dropped 3 bases and J dropped 1 base, with 12 bases sitting between them. This CDR3 is 15 amino acids long.

This clone was recorded once. The V and J genes are TRBV12-3 or TRBV12-4 and TRBJ1-1, with D unclear. Trimming cost V 5 bases and J 4 bases, with 5 bases left between them. There are 11 residues in the CDR3. The CDR3 nucleotides are TGTGCCAGCAGTCCCCGCACTGAAGCTTTCTTT. The encoded protein is CASSPRTEAFF.

This clone was recorded a few times. V and J are TRBV5-4 and TRBJ2-2; D gene uncertain. This CDR3 spans 15 amino acids. In germline, CDR1 is SGHNT, CDR2 YYREEE (reference sequence). Trimming took 0 bases from V and 0 from J, leaving 6 bases between them. The chain's CDR3 is CASSLGQSNTGELFF. The DNA of the CDR3 is TGTGCCAGCAGCTTGGGTCAGTCGAACACCGGGGAGCTGTTTTTT.

The chain carries TRBV7-9 and TRBJ2-5, with TRBD2 matching 11 bases. The ends lost 5 bases at V and 2 bases at J; junction bases unmatched: 4. Germline V gives CDR1 SEHNR, CDR2 FQNEAQ (reference sequence). The length of the CDR3 is 15 residues. The CDR3 loop is CASSGGLAEQETQYF. The CDR3 nucleotides read TGTGCCAGCAGCGGGGGACTAGCGGAGCAAGAGACCCAGTACTTC.

This chain uses TRBV19 with TRBJ2-7; 7 bases fit TRBD1. The CDR3 extends over 14 amino acids. Losses at the gene ends were 2 bases for V and 6 bases for J; bases not matched to a gene: 7. Germline V gene lookup returns CDR1 LNHDA and CDR2 SQIVND (reference sequence). The DNA for the CDR3 is TGTGCCAGTAGTATAACAGGGGCCCGCGGCGAGCAGTACTTC. As protein: CASSITGARGEQYF.

The gene calls are TRBV9 and TRBJ2-1; 8 bases fit TRBD1. In germline, CDR1 is SGDLS, CDR2 YYNGEE. Losses at the gene ends were 4 bases for V and 7 bases for J; bases not matched to a gene: 13. The CDR3 is 16 amino acids. This chain's CDR3 is CASSLRGAGGENEQFF. CDR3 nucleotide sequence: TGTGCCAGCAGCCTAAGAGGGGCAGGGGGCGAGAATGAGCAGTTCTTC.

The V gene is TRBV14, the J gene TRBJ2-2; 8 bases align to TRBD1. The CDR3 has 15 amino acids. Germline assignment: CDR1 SGHDN and CDR2 FVKESK. J lost 6 bases, V lost 4 bases, and 7 bases had no gene match. In DNA, the CDR3 is TGTGCCAGCAGCCCGGACAGGGTAATGGCCGGGGAGCTGTTTTTT. Its protein product is CASSPDRVMAGELFF. Together with reference TRBV14 and TRBJ2-2, the CDR3 gives the full variable domain: EAGVTQFPSHSVIEKGQTVTLRCDPISGHDNLYWYRRVMGKEIKFLLHFVKESKQDESGMPNNRFLAERTGGTYSTLKVQPAELEDSGVYFCASSPDRVMAGELFFGEGSRLTVL.

This clone appeared once. The chain joins TRBV5-1 to TRBJ2-1, with 9 bases identical to TRBD2. The CDR3 spans 16 residues. Germline CDR1 SGHRS, CDR2 YFSETQ. V lost 4 bases to trimming and J lost 7 bases; unmatched junction nucleotides: 12. CDR3 amino acids: CASSPRASGTGNEQFF. For the CDR3, the DNA is TGCGCCAGCAGCCCGAGGGCTAGCGGGACCGGAAATGAGCAGTTCTTC.